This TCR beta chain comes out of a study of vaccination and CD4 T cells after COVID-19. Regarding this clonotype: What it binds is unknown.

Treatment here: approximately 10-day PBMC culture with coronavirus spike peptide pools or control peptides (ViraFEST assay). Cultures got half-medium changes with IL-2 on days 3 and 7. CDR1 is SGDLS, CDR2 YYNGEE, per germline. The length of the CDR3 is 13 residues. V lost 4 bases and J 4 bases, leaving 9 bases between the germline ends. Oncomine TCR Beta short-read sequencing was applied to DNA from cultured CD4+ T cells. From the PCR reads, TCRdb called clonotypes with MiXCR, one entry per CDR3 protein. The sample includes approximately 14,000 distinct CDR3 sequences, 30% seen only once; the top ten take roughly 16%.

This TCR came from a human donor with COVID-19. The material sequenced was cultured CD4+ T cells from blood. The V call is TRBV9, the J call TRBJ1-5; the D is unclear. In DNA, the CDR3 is TGTGCCAGCAGCTCCCGGGATAATCAGCCCCAGCATTTT. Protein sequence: CASSSRDNQPQHF.